These 19 T cell receptor beta chains share one sample of origin, sequenced in a study of Graves' ophthalmopathy and Graves' hyperthyroidism. The study amplified TCR beta CDR3 regions using RNA transcripts. RT-PCR was first run with HTBI primers, then multiplex PCR in a second round. Using its own MiXCR run on the multiplex PCR reads, TCRdb lists one record per CDR3 protein. The sample has about 660,000 distinct CDR3 sequences, just over 40% seen once. Material: peripheral blood. The source is an adult man with Graves' ophthalmopathy.

This clonotype was detected ten times or more. The chain combines TRBV7-8 with TRBJ2-7; 11 bases are shared with TRBD2. Germline-derived CDR1 and CDR2 are SGHVS and FQNEAQ. The CDR3 totals 15 residues. The junction had 3 bases not matched to a gene; V was cut back by 3 bases and J by 2 bases. CDR3 bases: TGTGCCAGCAGCTTCATTAGCGGGGGGGCCTACGAGCAGTACTTC. It specifies CASSFISGGAYEQYF.

This clonotype was observed many times. V and J are TRBV6-6 and TRBJ1-5; D possibly corresponds to TRBD1 (5 bases). The germline V gene has CDR1 MNHNY and CDR2 SVGAGI (reference sequence). The CDR3 totals 13 residues. Deletions cut 5 bases from V and 9 bases from J, with 14 bases between. CDR3 protein: CASSPGTRGPQHF. For the CDR3, the DNA is TGTGCCAGCAGTCCCGGGACTCGTGGGCCCCAGCATTTT.

The chain employs TRBV7-9 and TRBJ1-1; 7 positions match TRBD1. Germline V gene lookup returns CDR1 SEHNR and CDR2 FQNEAQ (reference sequence). J lost 5 bases, V lost 5 bases, and 14 bases had no gene match. This CDR3 spans 16 amino acids. CDR3 in DNA: TGTGCCAGCAGCCCAGGGGGGGGGCCTCAGGGGACTGAAGCTTTCTTT. Translated: CASSPGGGPQGTEAFF. Full variable domain (remainder filled in from reference TRBV7-9 and TRBJ1-1): DTGVSQNPRHKITKRGQNVTFRCDPISEHNRLYWYRQTLGQGPEFLTYFQNEAQLEKSRLLSDRFSAERPKGSFSTLEIQRTEQGDSAMYLCASSPGGGPQGTEAFFGQGTRLTVV.

A remark on this clonotype: Being one base from a much bigger clone, this may be a read error. The V gene is TRBV10-3, the J gene TRBJ1-2, with D tentatively TRBD1 (5 bases). The CDR3 is made up of 13 amino acids. CDR1 and CDR2 from the germline V gene are ENHRY and SYGVKD. This CDR3 reads CASSYTQGYGYTF. In DNA, the CDR3 is TGTGCCAGCAGTTACACCCAGGGCTATGGCTACACCTTC.

The chain links TRBV29-1 to TRBJ2-5, with TRBD1 as a possible D gene (5 bases). Germline-derived CDR1 and CDR2 are SQVTM and ANQGSEA. Trimming removed 6 bases from V and 5 bases from J, with 10 bases in between. The CDR3 extends over 11 amino acids. The CDR3 is CSVERQETQYF. The CDR3 nucleotides read TGCAGCGTCGAACGACAGGAGACCCAGTACTTC.

V gene TRBV29-1 combines with J gene TRBJ1-2; 8 nucleotides align to TRBD1. Germline V gene sequence: CDR1 SQVTM, CDR2 ANQGSEA. The CDR3 sequence is 11 residues long. J lost 7 bases, V lost 8 bases, and 6 bases had no gene match. The CDR3 bases are TGCAGCACCCGGACAGGGATTGGCTACACCTTC. Translating it yields CSTRTGIGYTF.

To note about this clonotype: A much larger clone sits a single nucleotide away, making a read error possible. J is TRBJ1-3 and V is TRBV24-1; 7 bases agree with TRBD1. Germline V CDR1 and CDR2: KGHDR, SFDVKD. CDR3 size: 16 residues. In nucleotides, the CDR3 is TGTGCCAGCAGTTCGGGACAGACATACTCTGGAAACACCATGTATTTT. It translates to CASSSGQTYSGNTMYF.

This clonotype was observed a few times. The chain is built from TRBV6-6 and TRBJ1-4; D uncertain. V was cut by 5 bases and J by 6 bases, with 16 bases left in between. CDR1 MNHNY and CDR2 SVGAGI come from the germline V gene (reference sequence). The CDR3 is made up of 15 amino acids. The CDR3 sequence is CASSPTAQPHEKLFF. Written as DNA, the CDR3 is TGTGCCAGCAGTCCGACGGCCCAGCCCCATGAAAAACTGTTTTTT.

This chain joins TRBV9 and TRBJ1-3; D is perhaps TRBD1 (5 bases). There are 17 residues in the CDR3. V lost 4 bases and J lost 3, with 20 bases in between. The germline V gene has CDR1 SGDLS and CDR2 YYNGEE. This CDR3 is CASSQSTVGAYGNTIYF. As DNA, the CDR3 is TGTGCCAGCAGCCAGTCGACAGTCGGCGCGTATGGAAACACCATATATTTT.

For this clonotype: At one end, the junction sequence differs from germline, possibly due to a read error. The CDR3, as DNA: TGTGCCAGCAGTTACGGCGGGACAGGGCGACGTGGCTACACCTTC. Protein product: CASSYGGTGRRGYTF. The rearrangement uses TRBV10-3 and TRBJ1-2; 9 bases map to TRBD1. The germline V gene has CDR1 ENHRY and CDR2 SYGVKD. CDR3 size: 15 residues.

V usage is TRBV10-3 and J usage is TRBJ2-7; D assignment may be TRBD1 or TRBD2 (7 bases each). The end of the DNA fits TRBJ2-1 better, so the J call may be wrong. From germline, CDR1 is ENHRY and CDR2 SYGVKD. This CDR3 has 14 residues. DNA for the CDR3: TGTGCCATCCGAGGGGGCGGGGGTTACAATGAGCAGTTCTTC. Encoded protein: CAIRGGGGYNEQFF.

This clonotype came up a few times. One end of the junction varies from germline; a read error may be responsible. CDR3 residues: CASSYRPYSNQPQHF. In nucleotides, the CDR3 is TGTGCCAGCAGTTACAGGCCATATAGCAATCAGCCCCAGCATTTT. The chain has TRBV10-3 and TRBJ1-5; D is perhaps TRBD1 (5 bases). The germline V gene encodes CDR1 ENHRY and CDR2 SYGVKD. CDR3 length equals 15 residues.

This chain links TRBV10-3 with TRBJ1-5; 10 bases agree with TRBD1. The germline V gene encodes CDR1 ENHRY and CDR2 SYGVKD. V shed 3 bases, J shed 7 bases, and the junction held 9 bases outside the gene matches. The CDR3 has 16 residues. This CDR3 reads CAISERTGGASQPQHF. The CDR3 DNA is TGTGCCATCAGTGAAAGGACAGGGGGGGCATCACAGCCCCAGCATTTT.

The chain is built from TRBV4-1 and TRBJ1-4; D unclear. CDR1 is MGHRA, CDR2 YSYEKL, per germline. Trimming removed 1 base at V and 8 bases at J, with 8 bases between. The CDR3 has 13 residues. CDR3 bases: TGCGCCAGCAGCCAAGGGAGCCCGGAAAAACTGTTTTTT. The encoded protein is CASSQGSPEKLFF.

The CDR3 loop is CASTPWRDGLNEKLFF. CDR3 nucleotides: TGTGCCAGCACTCCGTGGCGGGACGGGTTGAATGAAAAACTGTTTTTT. The chain has TRBV10-3 and TRBJ1-4; D is possibly TRBD1 (5 bases). The germline V gene encodes CDR1 ENHRY and CDR2 SYGVKD. The CDR3 covers 16 residues. V lost 10 bases to trimming and J lost 5 bases, with 23 bases between them.

This clonotype was observed many times. The rearrangement uses TRBV19 and TRBJ2-7; 7 positions match TRBD2. With 5 bases clipped from V and 3 bases from J, the junction kept 13 bases outside the gene matches. Germline CDR1 reads LNHDA; CDR2 reads SQIVND (reference sequence). This CDR3 region has 16 residues. The CDR3 nucleotides read TGTGCCAGTAGTTTTCCAGGGACGGCGGGAGTCTACGAGCAGTACTTC. Translated, it gives CASSFPGTAGVYEQYF.

This clonotype was seen once. The V gene is TRBV10-3, the J gene TRBJ2-7; 10 bases are shared with TRBD2. The CDR3 covers 16 residues. Trimming removed 0 bases from V and 7 bases from J; junction bases left unmatched: 9. Germline CDR1 reads ENHRY; CDR2 reads SYGVKD. CDR3 bases: TGTGCCATCAGTGAGTCAAGCGGGGGGGCCTCCCATGAGCAGTACTTC. Encoded protein: CAISESSGGASHEQYF.

This clonotype was detected many times. One end of the junction varies from germline; a read error may be responsible. The J gene is TRBJ2-7, the V gene TRBV5-1; unclear D gene. Germline CDR1 SGHRS, CDR2 YFSETQ. The CDR3 is made up of 13 amino acids. The CDR3 nucleotides read TGTGCCAGCAGCAAGGGTCAAACCTACGAGCAGTACTTC. Its protein product is CASSKGQTYEQYF.

This clonotype was counted many times. This rearrangement joins TRBV24-1 to TRBJ2-5; the match to TRBD1 covers 11 bases. J gave up 5 bases and V 7 bases, and 8 bases lay outside the gene matches. Germline V gene sequence: CDR1 KGHDR, CDR2 SFDVKD. This CDR3 is 15 amino acids long. The CDR3 nucleotides are TGTGCCACCAGCGCGATGGGACAGGGGGTCGAGACCCAGTACTTC. Translating gives CATSAMGQGVETQYF.